This TCR beta chain was sequenced for a study of T cell repertoires in cytomegalovirus infection (dated by TCRdb to about 2019). Notes on the research overall: Alongside well-studied HLA-B-restricted epitopes, the peptide stimulations were aimed at recently identified HLA-C-restricted CMV epitopes, whose presentation resists viral immunomodulation. Because public TCR beta signatures pointed to carriage of CMV infection together with the matching HLA type, the HLA type of each donor mattered for the analysis.

Here is what the overall study found, with its caveats: The ex vivo response was dominated by HLA-C-restricted CMV-specific TCR beta clonotypes, which also provided the single most frequent clonotype in two of eight donors. Carriers of CMV infection plus the relevant HLA type were discriminated by the cumulative frequency of public TCR beta family members in the study cohort and in an independent roughly 320-donor cohort.

The CDR3 has 15 amino acids, counting the end cysteine and phenylalanine. Only the CDR3 DNA stays, 45 bases, in frame from base 1. In the germline V gene (reference sequence), CDR1 corresponds to MNHNY and CDR2 to SVGAGI. Clipping removes 5 bases from V and 2 bases from J, with 2 as the unmatched junction base count. TCRdb lists the instrument as Illumina HiSeq 1500. TCRdb reprocessed the public reads (quality trimming at Q25 with fastp, clone calling with MiXCR) and kept in-frame beta chains. Each record represents a unique CDR3 protein, reported with the most common genes and DNA among its rows. This sample comprises some 900,000 distinct CDR3 sequences, around a third of them detected only once. The ten biggest clones cover under 15% of the sample. The treatment or condition label here, explained by the study, means: in vitro stimulation with specific CMV peptide epitopes to enrich CMV-specific T cells.

Turning to this clonotype: Its antigen is unknown. No much larger clone exists at a distance of one base, and base qualities are not known.

The TCR sequence derives from a human donor in good health (CMV status not recorded). Some clones in this sample may be carry-over from other donors' samples. The sample was cultured CD8+ T cells from PBMCs, taken from culture after CMV antigen stimulation. The sequence is built from TRBV6-6 and TRBJ1-6; 8 bases in the junction line up with TRBD1. CDR3 region: CASSGQGAYNSPLHF. In nucleotide form, the sequence is TGTGCCAGCAGTGGACAGGGAGCCTATAATTCACCCCTCCACTTT.